Below are 10 T cell receptor beta chains sequenced from a single sample in a study of spatial heterogeneity in lung cancer. Time point of the sample: sample taken at primary tumor resection. Tumor, nontumor lung or frozen PBMC supplied whole RNA, sequenced without sorting. MiXCR was run by TCRdb on the 5' RACE reads, yielding one entry per CDR3 protein. Among roughly 11,000 distinct CDR3 sequences, roughly 3.6% were seen once, and the ten largest hold 50% to 60%. The sequencing here drew on PBMCs, taken at surgery. Receptor source: a female donor with early-stage non-small cell lung cancer.

At least ten counts were recorded for this clonotype. As an off-target read in a library built for alpha chains, this beta chain has a frequency of little significance. The gene calls are TRBV29-1 and TRBJ1-2, with D perhaps TRBD1 (6 bases). V lost 2 bases and J lost 6, with 10 bases in between. The CDR3 spans 12 residues. Germline V gives CDR1 SQVTM, CDR2 ANQGSEA. CDR3 in DNA: TGCAGCGTTGAAACAGGGCCAGATGGCTACACCTTC. Translation gives CSVETGPDGYTF.

The table lists this clonotype with many counts. This beta chain came through as a stray read in a library set up for alpha chains, and its size says little. The J gene is TRBJ2-7, the V gene TRBV7-8; 12 positions match TRBD1. There are 16 residues in the CDR3. Germline values: CDR1 SGHVS, CDR2 FQNEAQ. With 2 bases clipped from V and 6 bases from J, the junction kept 8 bases outside the gene matches. The CDR3 sequence: CASSLTPGQGAGEQYF. CDR3 bases: TGTGCCAGCAGCTTAACCCCGGGACAGGGGGCCGGCGAGCAGTACTTC.

This clonotype was seen repeatedly, ten times or more. Since the library was made to target alpha chains, this beta chain is a stray read and its abundance is not meaningful. The gene calls are TRBV28 and TRBJ2-1; D might be TRBD2 (5 bases). This CDR3 is 15 amino acids long. The V end was cut by 8 bases, the J end by 3 bases, with 17 bases between. Germline loops: CDR1 MDHEN, CDR2 SYDVKM. CDR3 bases: TGTGCCAGCGCCCCGGGAAATTCCTACTACAATGAGCAGTTCTTC. It encodes CASAPGNSYYNEQFF.

This clonotype is medium-sized by share. A library made for alpha chains picked up this beta chain off target, so its size means little. The V and J genes are TRBV19 and TRBJ1-2; D not certain. With 2 bases removed from V and 7 bases from J, the gap between germline ends came to 11 bases. The CDR3 has 13 amino acids. Germline V lookup: CDR1 LNHDA, CDR2 SQIVND (reference sequence). In DNA, the CDR3 is TGTGCCAGTAGTATACTAAGGCACTTTGGCTACACCTTC. Encoded protein: CASSILRHFGYTF. The entire variable domain, with the rest obtained from reference TRBV19 and TRBJ1-2, is as follows: DGGITQSPKYLFRKEGQNVTLSCEQNLNHDAMYWYRQDPGQGLRLIYYSQIVNDFQKGDIAEGYSVSREKKESFPLTVTSAQKNPTAFYLCASSILRHFGYTFGSGTRLTVV.

In its sample, this clonotype was seen many times. This beta chain came through as a stray read in a library set up for alpha chains, and its size says little. The V call is TRBV28, the J call TRBJ2-1; 10 bases align to TRBD2. CDR1 is MDHEN and CDR2 is SYDVKM in the germline V gene. V lost 3 bases and J lost 8; bases outside the gene matches: 7. This CDR3 has 15 residues. The CDR3 DNA reads TGTGCCAGCAGTTTCGAGCGGGAGGGCCAGGATGAGCAGTTCTTC. Amino acid sequence: CASSFEREGQDEQFF.

This clonotype occurred a few times. The junction departs from the called germline gene at one end, perhaps through a read error. With the library built for alpha chains, this beta chain is off target and its frequency is not meaningful. The chain is built from TRBV14 and TRBJ2-1; weak D call: TRBD2 (5 bases). The CDR3 is 16 amino acids. In germline, CDR1 is SGHDN, CDR2 FVKESK. Written as DNA, the CDR3 is TGTGCCAACAGCCAATTCCCTAGCAGTCTTTACAATGAGCAGTTCTTC. Protein sequence: CANSQFPSSLYNEQFF.

This clonotype is termed medium-sized (0.01 to 0.1%). With the library built for alpha chains, this beta chain is off target and its frequency is not meaningful. The V gene is TRBV5-6, the J gene TRBJ2-5; possible D gene TRBD1, 6 bases. The CDR3 spans 13 residues. Germline CDR1 and CDR2: SGHDT and YYEEEE. V gave up 0 bases and J gave up 4 bases, with 7 bases separating them. The CDR3 sequence is CASSLDRAETQYF. The CDR3 DNA sequence: TGTGCCAGCAGCTTGGACAGGGCAGAGACCCAGTACTTC.

This clonotype showed up many times. This beta chain is an unintended read in a library built for alpha chains; its size means little. The chain employs TRBV20-1 and TRBJ2-2; 9 bases agree with TRBD2. This CDR3 contains 13 residues. Trimming took 7 bases from V and 5 from J; bases not matched to a gene: 5. Per the germline V gene, CDR1 is DFQATT and CDR2 is SNEGSKA (reference sequence). The CDR3 region is CSVSGSFTGELFF. CDR3 coding DNA: TGCAGTGTTAGCGGGAGTTTTACCGGGGAGCTGTTTTTT.

Many counts were recorded for this clonotype. This beta chain lies outside the target of a library built for alpha chains; its clone size means little. CDR3 protein: CASSYLGAADTQYF. In DNA form, the CDR3 reads TGTGCCAGCAGTTACCTCGGGGCGGCAGATACGCAGTATTTT. The genes are TRBV6-5 and TRBJ2-3; either TRBD1 or TRBD2 may fit D (5 bases each). Germline V gives CDR1 MNHEY, CDR2 SVGAGI. The CDR3 sequence is 14 residues long. Trimming removed 2 bases at V and 4 bases at J, with 10 bases between.

Turning to this clonotype: This beta chain is a stray read from a library made for alpha chains; its abundance is not meaningful. The CDR3 DNA reads TGCGCCAGCAGCCCGAGTCCGGGACAGGGGGCTGTTGGCTACACCTTC. It yields the protein CASSPSPGQGAVGYTF. The V and J genes are TRBV5-1 and TRBJ1-2, with 12 bases fitting TRBD1. V gave up 4 bases and J gave up 7 bases; unmatched junction bases: 11. The CDR3 loop spans 16 amino acids. The V gene's germline CDR1 is SGHRS and CDR2 YFSETQ.